This T cell receptor beta chain was identified during a study of T-cell reconstitution after alpha-beta-depleted transplantation in children. Whole-study results and caveats: Most T-cell counts and diversity one year after the transplant came from T cells that were newly produced. Diversity of TCRbeta at day 60 was high in some patients, arising from surviving recipient T cells and thymic progenitors. As was reported, about two months after transplant, alpha-beta T cells came from several hundred expanded graft clones.

A library of TCRbeta sequences, prepared with unique molecular identifiers, was generated. MiXCR, run by TCRdb on the PCR reads, gives a single entry per CDR3 protein. The sample contains just over 950,000 distinct CDR3 sequences, around 30% of which appear only once. CDR1 and CDR2 from the germline V gene are SGHRS and YFSETQ. Trimming left V 3 bases short and J 5 bases short, with 15 bases between. This CDR3 has 15 amino acids. About this clonotype itself: The target antigen is unknown.

The sequenced sample was PBMCs, mostly from graft donor cells, obtained 360 days after TCRalphabeta/CD19-depleted stem cell transplant. This clonotype originated in a boy under two years old who had a stem cell transplant for SCID, so the T cells may come from the graft donor. This chain links TRBV5-1 with TRBJ2-1, with D possibly TRBD2 on 6 matching bases. In DNA, the CDR3 is TGCGCCAGCAGCTCCGCACCGGGGGTCAACAATGAGCAGTTCTTC. It codes for CASSSAPGVNNEQFF.